This T cell receptor (beta chain) emerged from a study of T-cell reconstitution after alpha-beta-depleted transplantation in children. The library targeted TCRbeta and was prepared with unique molecular identifiers. TCRdb reprocessed the PCR reads via MiXCR and lists one record per CDR3 protein. The sample yields some 390,000 distinct CDR3 sequences, about a fifth seen once. This CDR3 contains 15 residues. V lost 3 bases and J lost 4; bases outside the gene matches: 4. This sequence originates from a human donor who donated a stem cell graft to a child with acute myeloid leukemia. Sequencing used PBMCs from the stem cell graft donor, obtained from the stem cell graft. This chain links TRBV12-3 or TRBV12-4 with TRBJ2-3; 10 bases line up with TRBD1. The CDR3 sequence: CASSFRQGAPDTQYF. DNA for the CDR3: TGTGCCAGCAGTTTCCGACAGGGGGCCCCAGATACGCAGTATTTT.